The clone carrying this TCR beta chain has only a few counts. With the read ending 3 residues before the CDR3 end, the germline J gene is used to fill in that end. Clones were read by immunoSEQ multiplex PCR, and TCRdb kept only the in-frame ones, dropping some. The profile covers some 32,000 clones, none occurring a single time. The CDR3 has 15 residues. The V gene's germline CDR1 is SGHRS and CDR2 YFSETQ. V was trimmed by 3 bases and J by 0 bases, leaving 10 bases between them. The data were obtained in a study of T cell clonality in common variable immunodeficiency. Both groups were predominantly of Caucasian heritage.

V is TRBV5-1 and J is TRBJ2-1; D perhaps matches TRBD2 (5 bases). The TCR originated in a person aged 18 to 70 in good health. The sequenced sample was peripheral blood mononuclear cells. Incomplete CDR3 DNA: TGCGCCAGCAGCTCCCTAGCAGGCTCCTACAATGAG. It specifies CASSSLAGSYNE. The CDR3, in full, reads CASSSLAGSYNEQFF.